The clone carrying this TCR beta chain was seen just once. The target antigen is unknown. Generated by immunoSEQ multiplex PCR, the TCRdb table keeps only in-frame clones and is missing some. The data contain just over 65,000 clones, roughly 87% of them singletons. The data were obtained in a study of T cell responses to AZD1222 COVID-19 vaccine. The study, taken as a whole, reports: CD4 TCRs linked to vaccination spanned spike, dominating at 160-218 and 743-854. Females made up more of the donors, who were largely white British, and clonal diversity may have come out too low. Elevations in Spike-specific TCR breadth and depth followed administration of two AZD1222 doses. Epitopes outside B.1.351 and B.1.1.7 mutated regions reportedly drew nearly half of spike TCRs.

Germline CDR1 and CDR2: MNHEY and SVGAGI. Trimming removed 10 bases from V and 5 bases from J, with 20 bases in between. The CDR3 sequence is 14 residues long. This clonotype originated in an adult in good health. The chain uses TRBV6-5 and TRBJ1-2, with D perhaps TRBD1 (6 bases). The source material was peripheral blood, sampled on day 0 of AZD1222 vaccination. DNA of the CDR3: TGTGCCACTTACAAACAGGGTTCGCCTTATGGCTACACCTTC. It encodes CATYKQGSPYGYTF.